The 5 T cell receptor beta chains below all came from one sample that was sequenced in a study of regulatory dendritic cells for organ transplantation. The table came from immunoSEQ multiplex PCR; TCRdb's copy has only in-frame clones and leaves some out. The sample records almost 35,000 clones, roughly nine tenths being singletons. The sample taken for sequencing was naive CD4+ T cells from blood. Subset specified: CD45RA+ naive T cells. These receptor sequences come from a human donor in good health.

V usage is TRBV7-9 and J usage is TRBJ2-6; D not resolved. The CDR3 runs 15 residues. With 2 bases removed from V and 0 bases from J, the gap between germline ends came to 5 bases. The V gene's germline CDR1 is SEHNR and CDR2 FQNEAQ (reference sequence). CDR3 bases: TGTGCCAGCAGCTTATGGAGCTCTGGGGCCAACGTCCTGACTTTC. Its protein product is CASSLWSSGANVLTF. Variable domain in full (rest from reference TRBV7-9 and TRBJ2-6): DTGVSQNPRHKITKRGQNVTFRCDPISEHNRLYWYRQTLGQGPEFLTYFQNEAQLEKSRLLSDRFSAERPKGSFSTLEIQRTEQGDSAMYLCASSLWSSGANVLTFGAGSRLTVL.

This sequence joins TRBV15 and TRBJ2-7; no clear D gene. The CDR3 contains 12 residues. Germline V gives CDR1 LNHNV, CDR2 YYDKDF (reference sequence). CDR3 sequence (DNA): TGTGCTAGGGCGCGGAGCTCCTACGAGCAGTACTTC. Protein product: CARARSSYEQYF.

The chain couples TRBV14 to TRBJ1-4; tentative D call: TRBD1 (5 bases). Trimming stripped 4 bases from V and 0 bases from J, with 21 bases between. The CDR3 has 19 residues. Germline-derived CDR1 and CDR2 are SGHDN and FVKESK. DNA for the CDR3: TGTGCCAGCAGCCCCCACCGGTGGCAGCCGGGGGCAACTAATGAAAAACTGTTTTTT. Translating gives CASSPHRWQPGATNEKLFF. The full variable domain, completed using reference TRBV14 and TRBJ1-4, is EAGVTQFPSHSVIEKGQTVTLRCDPISGHDNLYWYRRVMGKEIKFLLHFVKESKQDESGMPNNRFLAERTGGTYSTLKVQPAELEDSGVYFCASSPHRWQPGATNEKLFFGSGTQLSVL.

The chain combines TRBV18 with TRBJ2-1, with TRBD1 identical over 7 bases. V dropped 1 base and J dropped 6; count of bases not matched to a gene: 9. The CDR3 spans 16 residues. Germline V gene data show CDR1 as KGHSH and CDR2 as LQKENI. The CDR3: CASSPLLTGERNEQFF. In DNA form, the CDR3 reads TGTGCCAGCTCACCACTTCTCACAGGGGAACGCAATGAGCAGTTCTTC.

The genes are TRBV7-8 and TRBJ2-3; D is ambiguous. V shed 5 bases and J shed 0 bases, with 18 bases lying between them. CDR3 size: 17 residues. The germline gives CDR1 SGHVS, CDR2 FQNEAQ. CDR3 nucleotide sequence: TGTGCCAGCAGCCTGGGCGTGGAGTGGGGAAGCACAGATACGCAGTATTTT. It is translated as CASSLGVEWGSTDTQYF.